Following are 6 T cell receptor beta chains from one sample sequenced in a study of radiotherapy plus CTLA-4 blockade in lung cancer. Produced via immunoSEQ multiplex PCR; TCRdb's table is partial and in-frame only. The sample carries about 38,000 clones, around 79% recorded once. Material: peripheral blood, obtained from a patient treated with radiotherapy plus ipilimumab. These receptors were collected from a human donor with non-small cell lung cancer who had stable disease on radiotherapy plus ipilimumab.

The V gene is TRBV9, the J gene TRBJ1-2; 8 nucleotides line up with TRBD1. CDR3 length equals 14 residues. CDR1 and CDR2 (germline): SGDLS, YYNGEE. Unmatched junction bases numbered 0, after V lost 0 bases and J lost 2 bases. CDR3 loop: CASSVGTGNYGYTF. The CDR3 nucleotides are TGTGCCAGCAGCGTAGGGACAGGGAACTATGGCTACACCTTC.

This clone has just a few counts. The CDR3 protein is CASRRQGADTGELFF. The CDR3 coding sequence is TGTGCCAGCAGGAGACAGGGGGCCGACACCGGGGAGCTGTTTTTT. The rearrangement uses TRBV6-1 and TRBJ2-2, with 10 nucleotides matching TRBD1. Per germline, CDR1 MNHNS and CDR2 SASEGT. The ends lost 6 bases at V and 3 bases at J; junction bases unmatched: 4. This CDR3 region has 15 residues.

This clone appeared a few times. The chain uses TRBV30 and TRBJ1-2, with D unclear. Trimming stripped 5 bases from V and 2 bases from J, with 3 bases between. The germline V gene encodes CDR1 GTSNPN and CDR2 SVGIG (reference sequence). The CDR3 sequence is 10 residues long. The CDR3 protein is CAWGNYGYTF. The CDR3 coding sequence is TGTGCCTGGGGGAACTATGGCTACACCTTC. Complete variable domain (other parts from reference TRBV30 and TRBJ1-2): SQTIHQWPATLVQPVGSPLSLECTVEGTSNPNLYWYRQAAGRGLQLLFYSVGIGQISSEVPQNLSASRPQDRQFILSSKKLLLSDSGFYLCAWGNYGYTFGSGTRLTVV.

This clone occurred a few times. The chain joins TRBV10-3 to TRBJ1-1; D ambiguous. The CDR3 has 13 amino acids. The V end lost 9 bases, the J end lost 0 bases, and 11 bases lay between the germline ends. Germline V lookup: CDR1 ENHRY, CDR2 SYGVKD. The CDR3 protein is CAITRALNTEAFF. CDR3 DNA: TGTGCCATTACACGGGCGCTGAACACTGAAGCTTTCTTT.

J is TRBJ1-5 and V is TRBV28; no clear D. This CDR3 has 15 residues. The V end was cut by 3 bases, the J end by 3 bases, with 12 bases between. From germline, CDR1 is MDHEN and CDR2 SYDVKM. The CDR3 DNA sequence: TGTGCCAGCAGTTTTGTCTACAGCCCCAATCAGCCCCAGCATTTT. Protein sequence: CASSFVYSPNQPQHF.

Remarks on this clone: At the DNA level, this CDR3 is encoded by other sequences in the same sample as well. V usage is TRBV19 and J usage is TRBJ1-1; D is uncertain. CDR1 and CDR2 (germline): LNHDA, SQIVND (reference sequence). This CDR3 contains 13 residues. With 1 base removed from V and 4 bases from J, the gap between germline ends came to 7 bases. Written as DNA, the CDR3 is TGTGCCAGTAGTATAGGTACTGCCACTGAAGCTTTCTTT. It codes for CASSIGTATEAFF.